This TCR beta chain appears in the sequencing data of a study of OX40 agonist ivuxolimab in advanced cancers. Study-level information: Patient treatment consisted of intravenous ivuxolimab administration every 2 weeks at 0.01 to 10 mg/kg. Partial responses were seen in three patients, one with hepatocellular carcinoma and two with cutaneous melanoma. General study points: Dosing at 0.1 to 3.0 mg/kg was accompanied by clonal expansion of CD4+ and CD8+ blood T cells by week 6. The specificity for antigen of the expanded peripheral T cells was not determined.

The V segment lost 3 bases and the J segment 0 bases; nucleotides outside the gene matches: 3. Germline values: CDR1 LNHDA, CDR2 SQIVND (reference sequence). The CDR3 runs to 15 residues. Clones were read by immunoSEQ multiplex PCR, and TCRdb kept only the in-frame ones, dropping some. The profile covers fewer than 200,000 clones, with around 94% appearing a single time and under 0.4% taken by the ten largest. Regarding this clone: Its antigen is undetermined.

The J gene is TRBJ2-7, the V gene TRBV19, with 9 positions matching TRBD1. This sequence was found in an adult with an advanced solid tumor such as melanoma, head and neck, liver or kidney cancer. The sample consisted of CD4+ or CD8+ T cells sorted from blood, taken in a trial of the OX40 agonist ivuxolimab. The CDR3 sequence: CASSIATGGSYEQYF. The CDR3 DNA reads as TGTGCCAGTAGTATCGCGACAGGGGGCTCCTACGAGCAGTACTTC.